These T cell receptor beta chains were read from a single sample in a study of blood T cell repertoires in COVID-19. Using immunoSEQ multiplex PCR, the repertoire was profiled, and TCRdb retains in-frame clones only, with some absent. Of roughly 80,000 clones in the sample, 81% were seen once. Sequenced sample: peripheral blood. These receptors were obtained from an elderly man with acute or convalescent COVID-19. Both conserved end residues are part of each CDR3. D genes are given only for firm matches. The size field is filled for only some rows; it gives once, few, many or a size class.

D: NA
J: TRBJ1-3
V: TRBV5-1
size: NA
DNA: TGCGCCAGCAGCCAGGGGACCCCTGGAAACACCATATATTTT
CDR3: CASSQGTPGNTIYF

D: NA
J: TRBJ1-2
V: TRBV28
size: NA
DNA: TGTGCCAGCAGTTTATTAGGTTCTGGAGGCGGCCCTAACTATGGCTACACCTTC
CDR3: CASSLLGSGGGPNYGYTF

D: NA
J: TRBJ2-7
V: TRBV5-1
size: NA
DNA: TGCGCCAGCAGCTTGGGCGATGACTACGAGCAGTACTTC
CDR3: CASSLGDDYEQYF

D: TRBD1
J: TRBJ1-1
V: TRBV7-9
size: NA
DNA: TGTGCCAGCAGCCAGCCGGGACAGGCCCGCCTCGGGGAAGCTTTCTTT
CDR3: CASSQPGQARLGEAFF

D: TRBD1
J: TRBJ1-3
V: TRBV5-1
size: NA
DNA: TGCGCCAGCAGCGTTACAGGGGCCTCTGGAAACACCATATATTTT
CDR3: CASSVTGASGNTIYF

D: TRBD1
J: TRBJ2-7
V: TRBV19
size: NA
DNA: TGTGCCAGTAGTCCCCGGGACAGGGGGAGGCACGAGCAGTACTTC
CDR3: CASSPRDRGRHEQYF

D: NA
J: TRBJ1-1
V: TRBV19
size: NA
DNA: TGTGCCAGTAGTAGGGGACACCTGAACACTGAAGCTTTCTTT
CDR3: CASSRGHLNTEAFF

D: NA
J: TRBJ2-7
V: TRBV5-1
size: once
DNA: TGCGCCAGCAGCCCGCAGGGGTCCTACGAGCAGTACTTC
CDR3: CASSPQGSYEQYF

D: TRBD1
J: TRBJ2-1
V: TRBV7-3
size: NA
DNA: TGTGCCAGCAGCCCCGGACAGGGGAATGAGCAGTTCTTC
CDR3: CASSPGQGNEQFF

D: NA
J: TRBJ1-2
V: TRBV29-1
size: NA
DNA: TGCAGCGTTGAATTCGGAGCTGGCTACACCTTC
CDR3: CSVEFGAGYTF

D: NA
J: TRBJ1-1
V: TRBV30
size: NA
DNA: TGTGCCTGGAGTGTACGATGGAGGACGGCTGAAGCTTTCTTT
CDR3: CAWSVRWRTAEAFF

D: TRBD2
J: TRBJ2-2
V: TRBV19
size: few
DNA: TGTGCCAGTAGTATAGGTAAACGGACTAGCGGGAGGACCGGGGAGCTGTTTTTT
CDR3: CASSIGKRTSGRTGELFF

D: TRBD1
J: TRBJ1-4
V: TRBV4-1
size: NA
DNA: TGCGCCAGCAGCCGCCAATATACCGGGACAGGGGATGAAAAACTGTTTTTT
CDR3: CASSRQYTGTGDEKLFF

D: TRBD2
J: TRBJ2-5
V: TRBV19
size: NA
DNA: TGTGCCAGTAGTGTCCGGGACTATGGAGAGACCCAGTACTTC
CDR3: CASSVRDYGETQYF

D: NA
J: TRBJ1-1
V: TRBV6-6
size: NA
DNA: TGTGCCAGCAGTTACGGGGAGTCCACTGAAGCTTTCTTT
CDR3: CASSYGESTEAFF

D: NA
J: TRBJ1-5
V: TRBV6-1
size: NA
DNA: TGTGCCAGCAGTGAACGGGGGGACACTGGCAATCAGCCCCAGCATTTT
CDR3: CASSERGDTGNQPQHF

D: NA
J: TRBJ1-1
V: TRBV7-9
size: NA
DNA: TGTGCCAGCAGCTTAGACGACGCGGGTGGGGCTGAAGCTTTCTTT
CDR3: CASSLDDAGGAEAFF

D: NA
J: TRBJ1-3
V: TRBV2
size: NA
DNA: TGTGCCGGGTGGAGAGGAACTGGAAACACCATATATTTT
CDR3: CAGWRGTGNTIYF

D: NA
J: TRBJ1-1
V: TRBV5-4
size: once
DNA: TGTGCCAGCAGCCAAAACACTGAAGCTTTCTTT
CDR3: CASSQNTEAFF

D: NA
J: TRBJ2-2
V: TRBV7-2
size: NA
DNA: TGTGCCAGCAGCCCAAGGACAGCGGCGAACACCGGGGAGCTGTTTTTT
CDR3: CASSPRTAANTGELFF

D: NA
J: TRBJ1-2
V: TRBV7-9
size: NA
DNA: TGTGCCAGCAGCTTACAGGGGTATGGCTACACCTTC
CDR3: CASSLQGYGYTF

D: NA
J: TRBJ2-6
V: TRBV5-1
size: NA
DNA: TGCGCCAGCAGCTTGGTAGGACAGAGCTCTGGGGCCAACGTCCTGACTTTC
CDR3: CASSLVGQSSGANVLTF

D: NA
J: TRBJ2-5
V: TRBV28
size: NA
DNA: TGTGCCAGCAGTCCCTGGGAGGAGGGAAGGGAGACCCAGTACTTC
CDR3: CASSPWEEGRETQYF

D: NA
J: TRBJ2-7
V: TRBV5-1
size: NA
DNA: TGCGCCAGCAGCCTGACGCCAGGGTCAGAAAAAGAGCAGTACTTC
CDR3: CASSLTPGSEKEQYF

D: TRBD1
J: TRBJ1-2
V: TRBV11-1
size: NA
DNA: TGTGCCAGCAGCCGACAGGGACTTGGCTACACCTTC
CDR3: CASSRQGLGYTF

D: NA
J: TRBJ2-5
V: TRBV27
size: medium-sized
DNA: TGTGCCAGCAGTTTCTACCCAGGCCAAGAGACCCAGTACTTC
CDR3: CASSFYPGQETQYF

D: TRBD2
J: TRBJ2-3
V: TRBV3-1/TRBV3-2
size: NA
DNA: TGTGCCAGCAGCCAGGGACTAGCGGGGACAGTTACGCAGTATTTT
CDR3: CASSQGLAGTVTQYF

D: TRBD1
J: TRBJ2-7
V: TRBV15
size: NA
DNA: TGTGCCACCAGCAGAGACCGACAGGGCCTATCCTACGAGCAGTACTTC
CDR3: CATSRDRQGLSYEQYF

D: TRBD2
J: TRBJ2-1
V: TRBV14
size: NA
DNA: TGTGCCAGCAGCCCTCTTGGACTAGCCAGTTTCGATGAGCAGTTCTTC
CDR3: CASSPLGLASFDEQFF

D: TRBD1
J: TRBJ1-1
V: TRBV7-2
size: NA
DNA: TGTGCCAGCAGCTTAGAACCGGACAGGGCTAGCGAAGCTTTCTTT
CDR3: CASSLEPDRASEAFF

D: NA
J: TRBJ1-1
V: TRBV18
size: NA
DNA: TGTGCCAGCTCACCACAGGGGACTGAAGCTTTCTTT
CDR3: CASSPQGTEAFF

D: TRBD1
J: TRBJ2-2
V: TRBV7-6
size: NA
DNA: TGTGCCAGCAGCTTAGTCTACAGGGGACCCGGGGAGCTGTTTTTT
CDR3: CASSLVYRGPGELFF

D: NA
J: TRBJ1-5
V: TRBV6-2/TRBV6-3
size: NA
DNA: TGTGCCAGCAGTTACGGTCGGAAAGGGAGCCAGCCCCAGCATTTT
CDR3: CASSYGRKGSQPQHF

D: TRBD1
J: TRBJ1-4
V: TRBV28
size: NA
DNA: TGTGCCAGCGGGACAGCTAATGAAAAACTGTTTTTT
CDR3: CASGTANEKLFF

D: NA
J: TRBJ2-5
V: TRBV7-9
size: NA
DNA: TGTGCCAGCAGCTTAGGGGCGGGCCAAGAGACCCAGTACTTC
CDR3: CASSLGAGQETQYF

D: NA
J: TRBJ1-5
V: TRBV6-6
size: NA
DNA: TGTGCCAGCATACGAGAGCCGGATCAGCCCCAGCATTTT
CDR3: CASIREPDQPQHF

D: NA
J: TRBJ1-3
V: TRBV5-1
size: NA
DNA: TGCGCCAGCAGCCCGCAGGGCTCTGGAAACACCATATATTTT
CDR3: CASSPQGSGNTIYF

D: TRBD2
J: TRBJ2-5
V: TRBV7-2
size: NA
DNA: TGTGCCAGCAGCCTTAGAGGAGCGGGAGGTGTTGGAGAGACCCAGTACTTC
CDR3: CASSLRGAGGVGETQYF

D: NA
J: TRBJ1-1
V: TRBV19
size: NA
DNA: TGTGCCAGTAGCCAATCTCCAACAGGGCTTACTGAAGCTTTCTTT
CDR3: CASSQSPTGLTEAFF

D: NA
J: TRBJ2-1
V: TRBV19
size: NA
DNA: TGTGCCAGCAGCACAGGGCGCCACAATGAGCAGTTCTTC
CDR3: CASSTGRHNEQFF

D: NA
J: TRBJ1-4
V: TRBV5-4
size: NA
DNA: TGTGCCAGCAGCCCGGACAGTAGGGCTAATGAAAAACTGTTTTTT
CDR3: CASSPDSRANEKLFF

D: NA
J: TRBJ2-6
V: TRBV6-5
size: NA
DNA: TGTGCCTGCTGGGACACCTCTGGGGCCAACGTCCTGACTTTC
CDR3: CACWDTSGANVLTF

D: TRBD1
J: TRBJ2-5
V: TRBV5-4
size: NA
DNA: TGTGCCAGCAGCTCTACGGGACAGGGAAGGACCCAGTACTTC
CDR3: CASSSTGQGRTQYF

D: NA
J: TRBJ2-7
V: TRBV4-3
size: once
DNA: TGCGCCAGCAGCCAAGATTTAGCGCACTACGAGCAGTACTTC
CDR3: CASSQDLAHYEQYF

D: TRBD2
J: TRBJ2-3
V: TRBV24-1
size: NA
DNA: TGTGCCACCTCTTCGACTAGCGGGAGCCCAGATACGCAGTATTTT
CDR3: CATSSTSGSPDTQYF

D: TRBD1
J: TRBJ2-7
V: TRBV28
size: NA
DNA: TGTGCCAGCAGCCCAGGGGGTAGAGTCTACGAGCAGTACTTC
CDR3: CASSPGGRVYEQYF

D: NA
J: TRBJ1-1
V: TRBV2
size: NA
DNA: TGTGCCAGCAGTGTTACGGGAAAAGCTTTCTTT
CDR3: CASSVTGKAFF

D: NA
J: TRBJ1-1
V: TRBV28
size: few
DNA: TGTGCCAGCCTCGTCGGGACTGAAGCTTTCTTT
CDR3: CASLVGTEAFF

D: NA
J: TRBJ2-1
V: TRBV27
size: NA
DNA: TGTGCCAGCAGTGCCCGCCCAGGGAATGAGCAGTTCTTC
CDR3: CASSARPGNEQFF